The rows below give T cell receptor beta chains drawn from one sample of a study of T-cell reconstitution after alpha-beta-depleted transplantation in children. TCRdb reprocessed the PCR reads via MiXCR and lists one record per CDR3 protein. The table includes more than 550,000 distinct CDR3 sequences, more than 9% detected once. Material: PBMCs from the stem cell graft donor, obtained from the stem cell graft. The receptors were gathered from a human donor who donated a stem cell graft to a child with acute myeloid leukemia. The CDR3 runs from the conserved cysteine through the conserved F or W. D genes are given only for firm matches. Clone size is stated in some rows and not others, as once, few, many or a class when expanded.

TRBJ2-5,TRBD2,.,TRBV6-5,TGTGCCAGCAGTTACCCTCCGGGACTAGTCTCCCTGCAAGAGACCCAGTACTTC,CASSYPPGLVSLQETQYF
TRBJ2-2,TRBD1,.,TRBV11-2,TGTGCCAGCAGACGACAGGGTGGGACCGGGGAGCTGTTTTTT,CASRRQGGTGELFF
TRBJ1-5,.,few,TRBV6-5,TGTGCCAGCAGCACCGGAGCGGGGCCCCAGCATTTT,CASSTGAGPQHF
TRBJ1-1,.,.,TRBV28,TGTGCCAGCAGCCCATTTTCAGGGGTCATGAACACTGAAGCTTTCTTT,CASSPFSGVMNTEAFF
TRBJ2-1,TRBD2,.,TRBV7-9,TGTGCCAGCAGCCTCTCCTCCGGGACTAGCGGGAGTGTGTACAATGAGCAGTTCTTC,CASSLSSGTSGSVYNEQFF
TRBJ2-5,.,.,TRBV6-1,TGTGCCAGCAACAACCGCCGGGACCTCTCAAAGACCCAGTACTTC,CASNNRRDLSKTQYF
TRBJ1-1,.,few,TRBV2,TGTGCCAGCGAAAAGAACACTGAAGCTTTCTTT,CASEKNTEAFF
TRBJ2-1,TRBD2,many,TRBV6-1,TGTGCCAGCAGCCTCGGGAGGGCCATCTTCAATGAGCAGTTCTTC,CASSLGRAIFNEQFF
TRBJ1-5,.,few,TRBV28,TGTGCCAGCAGTATGACAGAAAATCAGCCCCAGCATTTT,CASSMTENQPQHF
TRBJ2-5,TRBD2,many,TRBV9,TGTGCCAGCAGCGAAAGGACTAGCGCGTTATCGACCCAGTACTTC,CASSERTSALSTQYF
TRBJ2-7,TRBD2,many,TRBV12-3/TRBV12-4,TGTGCCAGCAGGGGGCGCGGGGGGACCTACGAGCAGTACTTC,CASRGRGGTYEQYF
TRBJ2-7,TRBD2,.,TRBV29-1,TGCAGCGTCGGCCTACGGGGGGACGAGCAGTACTTC,CSVGLRGDEQYF
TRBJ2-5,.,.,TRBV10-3,TGTGCCACTGGGGGGTCACAAGAGACCCAGTACTTC,CATGGSQETQYF
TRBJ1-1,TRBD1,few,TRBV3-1,TGTGCCAGCAGCCAGACGGACAGGGACACTGAAGCTTTCTTT,CASSQTDRDTEAFF
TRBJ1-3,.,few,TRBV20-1,TGCAGTGCTAGAGGGCCCCTTGGAAACACCATATATTTT,CSARGPLGNTIYF
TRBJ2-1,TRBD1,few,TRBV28,TGTGCCAGCAGGTCGAACAGGGGGAGCTCCTACAATGAGCAGTTCTTC,CASRSNRGSSYNEQFF
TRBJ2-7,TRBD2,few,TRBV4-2,TGTGCCAGCAGCCAAGCCCGACTAGCGGGAGTCGAGCAGTACTTC,CASSQARLAGVEQYF
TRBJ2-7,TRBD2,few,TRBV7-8,TGTGCCAGCAGCCCAGCCGGACTAGAACACTACGAGCAGTACTTC,CASSPAGLEHYEQYF
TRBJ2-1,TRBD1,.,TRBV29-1,TGCAGCGTTCAATACAGGGGTCGAAGCTACAATGAGCAGTTCTTC,CSVQYRGRSYNEQFF
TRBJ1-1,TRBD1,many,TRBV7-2,TGTGCCAGCAGCCTCGGGACAGGGATCACTGAAGCTTTCTTT,CASSLGTGITEAFF
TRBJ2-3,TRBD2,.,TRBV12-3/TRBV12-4,TGTGCCAGCATCCTTAGCGGGAGTTTTGCAGATACGCAGTATTTT,CASILSGSFADTQYF
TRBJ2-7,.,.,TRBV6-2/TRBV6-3,TGTGCCAGCAGTTATCTGCGCAAAACAGGAGCTAGCTCCTACGAGCAGTACTTC,CASSYLRKTGASSYEQYF
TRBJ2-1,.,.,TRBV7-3,TGTGCCAGCAGCCACATTGGGTGGCCTGACAGAGGGAATGAGCAGTTCTTC,CASSHIGWPDRGNEQFF
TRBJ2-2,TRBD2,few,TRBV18,TGTGCCAGCTCACCTGCTAGCGGGAGGTACACCGGGGAGCTGTTTTTT,CASSPASGRYTGELFF
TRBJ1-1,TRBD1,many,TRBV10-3,TGTGCCATCAGCAGGGGGACGGAGAACACTGAAGCTTTCTTT,CAISRGTENTEAFF